This is a list of T cell receptor beta chains from one sample in a study of T cells of healthy individuals. TCRdb redid the calling of the 5' RACE reads with MiXCR, one entry per CDR3 protein. The sample has about 41,000 distinct CDR3 sequences, about 4.2% seen once. The receptors were gathered from a human donor in good health. CDR3s include the opening cysteine and the closing phenylalanine or tryptophan. A D gene is named only where the DNA matches it firmly. Rows may omit the clone size; those that give it use once, few, many or a size class.

j_gene | abundance | v_gene | d_gene | CDR3aa | CDR3nt
TRBJ2-3 | many | TRBV14 | NA | CASSQDEAGAATDTQYF | TGTGCCAGCAGCCAAGACGAGGCGGGGGCTGCGACAGATACGCAGTATTTT
TRBJ1-1 | NA | TRBV6-5 | TRBD1 | CASSYNRGHGEAFF | TGTGCCAGCAGTTACAACAGGGGGCATGGTGAAGCTTTCTTT
TRBJ2-1 | many | TRBV28 | NA | CASSRPNQGSDEQFF | TGTGCCAGCAGCCGCCCCAATCAAGGCAGCGATGAGCAGTTCTTC
TRBJ2-7 | NA | TRBV6-2/TRBV6-3 | NA | CASGSGNSYEQYF | TGTGCCAGCGGGTCGGGGAACTCCTACGAGCAGTACTTC
TRBJ2-1 | many | TRBV2 | NA | CASSERTSTNNEQFF | TGTGCCAGCAGTGAACGTACCTCTACGAACAATGAGCAGTTCTTC
TRBJ2-7 | many | TRBV12-3/TRBV12-4 | TRBD2 | CASSPGLAGREQYF | TGTGCCAGCAGCCCGGGACTAGCGGGACGCGAGCAGTACTTC
TRBJ1-5 | few | TRBV20-1 | NA | CSASRDSNQPQHF | TGCAGTGCTAGCAGGGATAGCAATCAGCCCCAGCATTTT
TRBJ1-2 | many | TRBV12-3/TRBV12-4 | NA | CASSLGQGHRSYGYTF | TGTGCCAGCAGTTTAGGCCAGGGGCATCGTTCCTATGGCTACACCTTC
TRBJ1-1 | many | TRBV12-3/TRBV12-4 | NA | CASSTGPGDTEAFF | TGTGCCAGCAGTACGGGACCGGGGGACACTGAAGCTTTCTTT
TRBJ1-1 | many | TRBV6-5 | NA | CASSPAWALNTEAFF | TGTGCCAGCAGCCCGGCCTGGGCCCTGAACACTGAAGCTTTCTTT
TRBJ2-1 | few | TRBV10-2 | TRBD2 | CASRGLAGALSVNEQFF | TGCGCCAGCAGGGGACTAGCGGGGGCTCTTTCGGTCAATGAGCAGTTCTTC
TRBJ1-1 | many | TRBV5-6 | NA | CASSFSGTNEAFF | TGTGCCAGCAGCTTCTCCGGGACAAACGAGGCTTTCTTT
TRBJ2-7 | few | TRBV5-1 | NA | CASSLEGGGGPYEQYF | TGCGCCAGCAGCTTGGAGGGCGGCGGGGGCCCCTACGAGCAGTACTTC
TRBJ1-2 | many | TRBV20-1 | NA | CSASPRTDYGYTF | TGCAGTGCTAGCCCAAGAACAGACTATGGCTACACCTTC
TRBJ2-7 | many | TRBV10-2 | TRBD2 | CASSEPSGSYEQYF | TGCGCCAGCAGTGAGCCTAGCGGCTCCTACGAGCAGTACTTC
TRBJ1-5 | many | TRBV9 | NA | CASSPHDRRNQPQHF | TGTGCCAGCAGCCCCCACGACAGGCGAAATCAGCCCCAGCATTTT
TRBJ1-5 | many | TRBV7-2 | NA | CASSLGPGANRNQPQHF | TGTGCCAGCAGCTTAGGGCCAGGGGCGAATCGGAATCAGCCCCAGCATTTT
TRBJ2-5 | NA | TRBV12-5 | NA | CASGLVLGRGRFQETQYF | TGTGCTAGTGGTTTGGTATTGGGTCGGGGGCGCTTCCAAGAGACCCAGTACTTC
TRBJ1-2 | many | TRBV6-5 | NA | CASSPDGNYGYTF | TGTGCCAGCAGTCCGGACGGGAACTATGGCTACACCTTC
TRBJ1-4 | many | TRBV7-2 | NA | CASRIGLTNEKLFF | TGTGCCAGCAGAATCGGACTGACTAATGAAAAACTGTTTTTT
TRBJ2-3 | few | TRBV2 | TRBD2 | CASIRGGFSTDTQYF | TGTGCCAGCATTCGGGGGGGCTTTTCCACAGATACGCAGTATTTT
TRBJ2-2 | NA | TRBV5-8 | TRBD2 | CASSFPTSGVNTGELFF | TGTGCCAGCAGCTTTCCGACTAGCGGGGTGAACACCGGGGAGCTGTTTTTT
TRBJ2-7 | few | TRBV19 | TRBD1 | CASSSLTGGEEYEQYF | TGTGCCAGTAGCTCCCTGACAGGGGGCGAAGAGTACGAGCAGTACTTC
TRBJ1-1 | many | TRBV13 | NA | CASSLPVRDNTEAFF | TGTGCCAGCAGCCTCCCGGTCAGGGATAACACTGAAGCTTTCTTT
TRBJ2-4 | few | TRBV27 | NA | CASSGHPRPKNIQYF | TGTGCCAGCAGTGGACATCCCCGTCCCAAAAACATTCAGTACTTC
TRBJ2-3 | NA | TRBV6-5 | NA | CASSRGGRGGDTQYF | TGTGCCAGCAGTCGGGGAGGGAGGGGGGGAGATACGCAGTATTTT
TRBJ2-5 | NA | TRBV10-3 | TRBD1 | CAISDRDRGGETQYF | TGTGCCATCAGCGACCGGGACAGGGGGGGGGAGACCCAGTACTTC
TRBJ2-1 | NA | TRBV27 | TRBD2 | CASSFLAGGAEEQFF | TGTGCCAGCAGTTTCTTAGCGGGAGGAGCTGAGGAGCAGTTCTTC
TRBJ2-1 | NA | TRBV6-1 | NA | CASRDWGGWSVKRINNEQFF | TGTGCCAGCAGGGACTGGGGGGGCTGGAGTGTCAAACGAATAAACAATGAGCAGTTCTTC
TRBJ2-4 | few | TRBV3-1 | NA | CASAWQGGGNIQYF | TGTGCCAGCGCCTGGCAGGGAGGAGGGAACATTCAGTACTTC
TRBJ1-2 | NA | TRBV5-1 | TRBD1 | CASSLGGQAGYSAGYTF | TGCGCCAGCAGTCTTGGGGGACAGGCTGGCTACTCGGCTGGCTACACCTTC
TRBJ1-2 | many | TRBV30 | TRBD1 | CAWSVRDRRTGYTF | TGTGCCTGGAGTGTCCGGGACAGAAGGACTGGCTACACCTTC
TRBJ2-1 | many | TRBV14 | TRBD2 | CASSPSGTYVGEQFF | TGTGCCAGCAGCCCTAGCGGGACTTACGTGGGGGAGCAGTTCTTC
TRBJ1-6 | few | TRBV18 | TRBD1 | CASSRRGLDNSPLHF | TGTGCCAGCTCACGCAGGGGGCTCGATAATTCACCCCTCCACTTT